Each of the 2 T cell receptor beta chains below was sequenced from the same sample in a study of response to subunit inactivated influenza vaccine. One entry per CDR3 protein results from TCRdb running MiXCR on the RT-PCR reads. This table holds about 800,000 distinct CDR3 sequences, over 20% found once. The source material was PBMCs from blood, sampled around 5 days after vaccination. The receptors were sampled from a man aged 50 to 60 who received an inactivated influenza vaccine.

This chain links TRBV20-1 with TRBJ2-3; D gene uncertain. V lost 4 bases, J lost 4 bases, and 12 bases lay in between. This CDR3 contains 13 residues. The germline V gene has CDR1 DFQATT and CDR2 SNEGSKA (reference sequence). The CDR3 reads CSAIRTGPDTQYF. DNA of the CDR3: TGCAGTGCTATCAGGACCGGCCCAGATACGCAGTATTTT.

CDR3 DNA: TGTGCCAGCAGCTTAGCCTCCTTCTTAGCGGGGGGTACGCAGTATTTT. Translating it yields CASSLASFLAGGTQYF. V and J are TRBV7-2 and TRBJ2-3; 10 bases fit TRBD2. CDR3 length: 16 amino acids. The germline CDR1 and CDR2 sequences are SGHTA and FQGNSA. Trimming at V came to 0 bases and at J to 8 bases, leaving 8 bases not matched to a gene.